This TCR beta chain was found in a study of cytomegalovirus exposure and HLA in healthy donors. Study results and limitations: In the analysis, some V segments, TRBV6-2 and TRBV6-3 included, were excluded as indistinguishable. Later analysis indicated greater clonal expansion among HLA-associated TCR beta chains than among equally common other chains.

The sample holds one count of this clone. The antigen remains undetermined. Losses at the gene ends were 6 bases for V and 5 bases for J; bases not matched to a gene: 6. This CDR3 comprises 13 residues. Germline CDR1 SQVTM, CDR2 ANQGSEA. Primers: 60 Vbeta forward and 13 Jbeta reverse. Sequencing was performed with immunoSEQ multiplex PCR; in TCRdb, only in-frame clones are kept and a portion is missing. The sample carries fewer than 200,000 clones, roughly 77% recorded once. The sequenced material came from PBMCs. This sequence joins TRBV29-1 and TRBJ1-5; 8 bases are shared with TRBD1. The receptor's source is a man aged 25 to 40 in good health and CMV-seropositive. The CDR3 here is CSVETGAHQPQHF. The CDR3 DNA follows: TGCAGCGTGGAGACAGGGGCCCATCAGCCCCAGCATTTT. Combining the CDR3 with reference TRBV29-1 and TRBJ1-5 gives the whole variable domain SAVISQKPSRDICQRGTSLTIQCQVDSQVTMMFWYRQQPGQSLTLIATANQGSEATYESGFVIDKFPISRPNLTFSTLTVSNMSPEDSSIYLCSVETGAHQPQHFGDGTRLSIL.